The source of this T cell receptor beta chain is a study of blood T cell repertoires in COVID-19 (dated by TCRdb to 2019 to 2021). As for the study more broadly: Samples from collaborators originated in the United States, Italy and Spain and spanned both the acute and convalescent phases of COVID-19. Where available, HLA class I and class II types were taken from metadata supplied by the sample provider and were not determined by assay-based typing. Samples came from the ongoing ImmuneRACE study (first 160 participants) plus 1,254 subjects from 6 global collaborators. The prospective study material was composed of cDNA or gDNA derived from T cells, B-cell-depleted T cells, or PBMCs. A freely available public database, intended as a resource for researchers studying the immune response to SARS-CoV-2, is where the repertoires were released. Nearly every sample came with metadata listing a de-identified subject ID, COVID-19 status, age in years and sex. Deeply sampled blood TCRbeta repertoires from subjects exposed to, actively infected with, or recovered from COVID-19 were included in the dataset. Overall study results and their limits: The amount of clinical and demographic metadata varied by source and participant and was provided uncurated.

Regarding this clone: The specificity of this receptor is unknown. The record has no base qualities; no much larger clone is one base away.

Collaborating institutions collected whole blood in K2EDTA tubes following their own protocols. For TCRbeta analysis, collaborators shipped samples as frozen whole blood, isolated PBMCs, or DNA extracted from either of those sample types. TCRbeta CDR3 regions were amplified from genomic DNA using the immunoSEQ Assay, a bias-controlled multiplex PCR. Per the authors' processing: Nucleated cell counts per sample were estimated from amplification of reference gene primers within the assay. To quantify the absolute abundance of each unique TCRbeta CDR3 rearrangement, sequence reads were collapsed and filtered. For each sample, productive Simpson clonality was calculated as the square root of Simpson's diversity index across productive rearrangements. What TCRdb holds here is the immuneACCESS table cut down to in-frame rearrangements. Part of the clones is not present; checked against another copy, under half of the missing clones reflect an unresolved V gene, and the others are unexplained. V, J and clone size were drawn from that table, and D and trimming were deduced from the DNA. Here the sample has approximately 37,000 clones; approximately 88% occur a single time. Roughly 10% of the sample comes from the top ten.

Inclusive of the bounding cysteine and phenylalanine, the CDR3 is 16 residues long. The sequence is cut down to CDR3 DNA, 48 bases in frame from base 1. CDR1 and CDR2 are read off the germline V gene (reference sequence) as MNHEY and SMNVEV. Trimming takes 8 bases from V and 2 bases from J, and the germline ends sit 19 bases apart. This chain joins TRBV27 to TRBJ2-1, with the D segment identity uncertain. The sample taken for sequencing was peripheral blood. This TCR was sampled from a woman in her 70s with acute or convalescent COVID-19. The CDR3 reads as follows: CASAPRRFNTYNEQFF. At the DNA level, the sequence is TGTGCCAGCGCTCCACGGCGGTTCAATACCTACAATGAGCAGTTCTTC.